This T cell receptor beta chain stems from a study of blood T cells in healthy people across ages. The CDR3 covers 14 residues. Trimming removed 5 bases from V and 8 bases from J, with 18 bases in between. The germline V gene encodes CDR1 SEHNR and CDR2 FQNEAQ (reference sequence). A second PCR, run for roughly 7 to 12 cycles, used a sample-barcoded 5' primer plus a J-beta primer mix. TCRdb recomputed calls from the 5' RACE reads with MiXCR, one row per CDR3 protein. The table lists fewer than 2 million distinct CDR3 sequences, 39% of them singletons. This clonotype was seen many times. The sequence was obtained from a human donor in good health. V is TRBV7-9 and J is TRBJ1-2, with no clear D. Sequenced: blood. The CDR3, as DNA: TGTGCCAGCAGCCCGGATCGCGGCCTCAGGGGCTACACCTTC. It yields the protein CASSPDRGLRGYTF.